The subject of this entry is one TCR beta chain. In TCRdb, the PCR reads were re-called with MiXCR into one record per CDR3 protein. The repertoire holds under 15,000 distinct CDR3 sequences, with 45% to 50% as singletons. The data were taken from a study of CD4 and CD8 cells across lung adenocarcinoma regions. CDR1 is PRHDT, CDR2 FYEKMQ, per germline (reference sequence). V dropped 4 bases and J dropped 13 bases, with 22 bases sitting between them. The CDR3 length is 14 residues. Source material: CD8+ T cells from the margin of a lung tumor. This sequence originates from a male donor with lung adenocarcinoma. The CD4 and CD8 labels of this study may be unreliable. The chain couples TRBV13 to TRBJ1-2; D may be TRBD1 (5 bases). CDR3 bases: TGTGCCAGCAGCTCCCGGGCCGCTGTGCGGGGCCTCACCTTC. This gives the protein CASSSRAAVRGLTF. Filled out from reference TRBV13 and TRBJ1-2, the complete variable domain reads AAGVIQSPRHLIKEKRETATLKCYPIPRHDTVYWYQQGPGQDPQFLISFYEKMQSDKGSIPDRFSAQQFSDYHSELNMSSLELGDSALYFCASSSRAAVRGLTFGSGTRLTVV.